A selection of T cell receptor beta chains follows, all from one sample in a study of blood T cell repertoires in COVID-19. The assay was immunoSEQ multiplex PCR, and TCRdb's table has in-frame clones only and misses some. The data show about 370,000 clones, with approximately 90% seen just once and over 0.7% held by the top ten. Sequenced input: PBMCs or T cells enriched from blood (not recorded which). The receptors shown here come from a middle-aged woman who had been exposed to COVID-19. Both conserved end residues are part of each CDR3. Fields, in order: J gene, D gene, clone size, V gene, CDR3 DNA, CDR3 protein. The D gene is left open where the match is weak. Rows give clone size only sometimes, using once, few, many, or a class for an expanded clone.

TRBJ1-1 | - | - | TRBV30 | TGTGCCTACGTCAGGGAATGGAACACTGAAGCTTTCTTT | CAYVREWNTEAFF
TRBJ1-3 | - | once | TRBV1 | TGCACCAGCAGCCCCCCCCTGGCGGGGGGGAATGTTAGAAACACCATATATTTT | CTSSPPLAGGNVRNTIYF
TRBJ1-1 | - | - | TRBV7-6 | TGTGCCAGCAGCTTAGATTCCCAGGGGTCGAGCACTGAAGCTTTCTTT | CASSLDSQGSSTEAFF
TRBJ2-7 | TRBD2 | - | TRBV10-3 | TGTGCCATCAGTGGTTATGCGGGAGAGACCCACGAGCAGTACTTC | CAISGYAGETHEQYF
TRBJ2-5 | TRBD1 | - | TRBV18 | TGTGCCAGCTCACCCGACAGGGTAGGCCAAGAGACCCAGTACTTC | CASSPDRVGQETQYF
TRBJ1-5 | TRBD1 | - | TRBV11-3 | TGTGCCAGCTCCCGGGACAGGGTTTCGCCCCAGCATTTT | CASSRDRVSPQHF
TRBJ1-6 | TRBD1 | - | TRBV2 | TGTGCCAGCAGTGCCACCGTGGGACAGAGCTCCTATAATTCACCCCTCCACTTT | CASSATVGQSSYNSPLHF
TRBJ2-5 | TRBD2 | - | TRBV9 | TGTGCCAGCAGCTCGGGACTAGCGGGGGGTCGCGAAGAGACCCAGTACTTC | CASSSGLAGGREETQYF
TRBJ1-2 | - | - | TRBV7-2 | TGTGCCAGCAGCTTAGCCCCCCAGGCCCGCTATGGCTACACCTTC | CASSLAPQARYGYTF
TRBJ2-6 | TRBD1 | - | TRBV5-5 | TGTGCCAGCAGCTCCATTTCCGGGACAGGCACCCCTGGGGCCAACGTCCTGACTTTC | CASSSISGTGTPGANVLTF
TRBJ1-5 | - | - | TRBV7-2 | TGTGCCAGCAGCTTAGGCGACAGGTCCAATCAGCCCCAGCATTTT | CASSLGDRSNQPQHF
TRBJ2-3 | TRBD1 | - | TRBV27 | TGTGCCAGCAGTTTAAGGGGGCCCCAGAATACGCAGTATTTT | CASSLRGPQNTQYF
TRBJ2-5 | TRBD2 | - | TRBV7-2 | TGTGCCAGCAGCTTAGCGGGACTAGCGGGGTCTGGGGGAGAGACCCAGTACTTC | CASSLAGLAGSGGETQYF
TRBJ2-4 | - | - | TRBV30 | TGTGCCTGGAGTTCAGGGGTGGCCAAAAACATTCAGTACTTC | CAWSSGVAKNIQYF
TRBJ2-1 | TRBD1 | - | TRBV11-3 | TGTGCCAGCAGCTTAGGACAGGGTAGAATCTATGAGCAGTTCTTC | CASSLGQGRIYEQFF
TRBJ2-7 | - | - | TRBV11-3 | TGTGCCAGCAGCTCAATAGCGCCTAGCTCCTACGAGCAGTACTTC | CASSSIAPSSYEQYF
TRBJ2-1 | - | once | TRBV5-1 | TGCGCCAGCAGCTTGAAAGGCCCCGGGTCCTACAATGAGCAGTTCTTC | CASSLKGPGSYNEQFF
TRBJ2-7 | TRBD1 | once | TRBV10-2 | TGCGCCAGCTCGGAAACGGACAGGGAGGACGAGCAGTACTTC | CASSETDREDEQYF
TRBJ1-1 | TRBD1 | - | TRBV7-7 | TGTGCTAGCAGCGAGGGGGCCGACACTGAAGCTTTCTTT | CASSEGADTEAFF
TRBJ2-7 | - | - | TRBV18 | TGTGCCAGCTCACTTCAGAACTACGAGCAGTACTTC | CASSLQNYEQYF
TRBJ1-1 | TRBD1 | once | TRBV6-5 | TGTGCCAGCAGTTCAGGACAGGGAAGATTCACTGAAGCTTTCTTT | CASSSGQGRFTEAFF
TRBJ2-5 | TRBD1 | - | TRBV29-1 | TGCAGCGTTGGGAGGACAGGGGGGAAAGAGACCCAGTACTTC | CSVGRTGGKETQYF
TRBJ1-2 | - | - | TRBV7-8 | TGTGCCAGCAGCTTAAACGGAGACTATGGCTACACCTTC | CASSLNGDYGYTF
TRBJ1-4 | TRBD1 | - | TRBV19 | TGTGCCAGTAGTATGATTCAGGGGGCTGAAAAACTGTTTTTT | CASSMIQGAEKLFF
TRBJ2-7 | TRBD2 | - | TRBV6-5 | TGTGCCAGCAGTTACCGACTAGCTTGGGAGCAGTACTTC | CASSYRLAWEQYF
TRBJ2-5 | TRBD1 | - | TRBV5-4 | TGTGCCAGCAGCGGGACAGTACAAGAGACCCAGTACTTC | CASSGTVQETQYF
TRBJ1-2 | - | - | TRBV21-1 | TGTGCCAGCAGCACAACGGGGGGCTCCTATGGCTACACCTTC | CASSTTGGSYGYTF
TRBJ2-1 | - | - | TRBV29-1 | TGCAGCGTTGAAGGTGAGAATGAGCAGTTCTTC | CSVEGENEQFF
TRBJ2-3 | - | - | TRBV5-1 | TGCGCCAGCAGCGTAACAGGGTCAGATACGCAGTATTTT | CASSVTGSDTQYF
TRBJ2-2 | - | - | TRBV29-1 | TGCAGCGTTGATCAGGGGACCGGGGAGCTGTTTTTT | CSVDQGTGELFF
TRBJ2-2 | - | - | TRBV3-1/TRBV3-2 | TGTGCCAGCAGCCAAGAATCGGGACAAAGGACCGGGGAGCTGTTTTTT | CASSQESGQRTGELFF
TRBJ2-6 | - | - | TRBV30 | TGTGCCTGGAGCAGTGGACTTTCTGGGGCCAACGTCCTGACTTTC | CAWSSGLSGANVLTF
TRBJ2-1 | TRBD2 | - | TRBV3-1/TRBV3-2 | TGTGCCAGCAGCCAGAAACGACTAGCGGGAGTCAGTGAGCAGTTCTTC | CASSQKRLAGVSEQFF
TRBJ2-4 | TRBD2 | - | TRBV19 | TGTGCCAGTAGTTGGACTAGCGGGACACTCTTCGCCAAAAACATTCAGTACTTC | CASSWTSGTLFAKNIQYF
TRBJ1-1 | - | - | TRBV20-1 | TGCAGTGCTGCGCCCTATATTGAAGCTTTCTTT | CSAAPYIEAFF
TRBJ1-3 | - | few | TRBV7-6 | TGTGCCAGCAGCGCCCGAGCTCGACAGGCTGGAAACACCATATATTTT | CASSARARQAGNTIYF